The 22 T cell receptor beta chains reported below all come from one sample, sequenced in a study. From the RT-PCR reads, TCRdb called clonotypes with MiXCR, one entry per CDR3 protein. The table lists fewer than 800,000 distinct CDR3 sequences, 14% of them singletons, with roughly 3.9% in the top ten. The sample comprised memory CD4+ T cells from blood. These receptor sequences come from a female donor in good health, serving as a healthy control.

This clonotype was counted at least ten times. The V call is TRBV20-1, the J call TRBJ2-1; D possibly corresponds to TRBD2 (7 bases). V was shortened by 0 bases and J by 3 bases, with 15 bases between the two germline ends. The CDR3 is 16 amino acids. Germline CDR1 reads DFQATT; CDR2 reads SNEGSKA (reference sequence). The CDR3 DNA reads TGCAGTGCTAGAGAACCAGGACTAGGGGGCTACAATGAGCAGTTCTTC. Protein: CSAREPGLGGYNEQFF.

The V and J genes are TRBV28 and TRBJ1-1; maybe TRBD1 (6 bases). This CDR3 spans 13 amino acids. The V and J ends lost 5 bases and 10 bases respectively, with 17 bases between them. CDR1 and CDR2 (germline): MDHEN, SYDVKM. The CDR3 loop reads CASSRSGALSAFF. CDR3 nucleotides: TGTGCCAGCAGTAGGTCGGGGGCGCTGTCAGCTTTCTTT.

This clonotype was seen more than once but under ten times. This chain connects TRBV7-6 to TRBJ2-1; D call uncertain. The CDR3 runs 14 residues. Germline CDR1 reads SGHVS; CDR2 reads FNYEAQ. With 1 base removed from V and 8 bases from J, the gap between germline ends came to 12 bases. The CDR3 DNA reads TGTGCCAGCAGCTTAGAAGGGAACGGCCATGAGCAGTTCTTC. This gives the protein CASSLEGNGHEQFF.

This clonotype was seen many times. The rearrangement uses TRBV20-1 and TRBJ1-5; unclear D gene. The V gene's germline CDR1 is DFQATT and CDR2 SNEGSKA (reference sequence). The CDR3 has 12 amino acids. The V gene lost 3 bases and the J gene lost 4 bases, with 7 bases spanning the gap. As DNA, the CDR3 is TGCAGTGCTAGCCTCGGGAATCAGCCCCAGCATTTT. Translation gives CSASLGNQPQHF.

As concerns this clonotype: This clone may be a read error of a much larger clone one base away. CDR3 protein: CASLPGGRADIEAFF. The CDR3, as DNA: TGCGCCAGCCTTCCGGGTGGCAGGGCGGACATTGAAGCTTTCTTT. V is TRBV5-1 and J is TRBJ1-1; D perhaps matches TRBD1 (5 bases). This CDR3 spans 15 amino acids. Germline-derived CDR1 and CDR2 are SGHRS and YFSETQ. V was shortened by 7 bases and J by 7 bases, with 23 bases between the two germline ends.

The chain links TRBV5-1 to TRBJ1-1; perhaps TRBD1 as D (5 bases). This CDR3 is 12 amino acids long. V was shortened by 5 bases and J by 3 bases, with 8 bases between the two germline ends. Germline V gene lookup returns CDR1 SGHRS and CDR2 YFSETQ. CDR3 sequence reads: CASRLQDTEAFF. DNA of the CDR3: TGCGCCAGCAGGCTACAGGACACTGAAGCTTTCTTT.

This clonotype came up a few times. V gene TRBV6-2 or TRBV6-3 combines with J gene TRBJ1-1; D is uncertain. The CDR3 is 14 amino acids. The ends were cut back, 6 bases at V and 7 bases at J, with 18 bases in the middle. Germline V gene lookup returns CDR1 MNHEY and CDR2 SVGEGT. The CDR3 sequence is CASSHIRSSGEAFF. CDR3 sequence (DNA): TGTGCCAGCAGCCATATCCGCTCCTCGGGTGAAGCTTTCTTT.

This clonotype was seen a handful of times. The chain combines TRBV9 with TRBJ1-3, with no clear D. CDR1 is SGDLS and CDR2 is YYNGEE in the germline V gene. V lost 0 bases and J lost 2, with 9 bases in between. The CDR3 length is 15 residues. Written as DNA, the CDR3 is TGTGCCAGCAGCGTAGCAGTAGGTACTGGAAACACCATATATTTT. The encoded protein is CASSVAVGTGNTIYF.

The chain combines TRBV20-1 with TRBJ2-5; 8 nucleotides agree with TRBD1. Germline V lookup: CDR1 DFQATT, CDR2 SNEGSKA (reference sequence). The V and J ends lost 6 bases and 2 bases, in that order; junction bases with no gene match: 8. This CDR3 spans 14 amino acids. The CDR3: CSAEGNRGQETQYF. In DNA form, the CDR3 reads TGCAGTGCGGAGGGGAACAGGGGGCAAGAGACCCAGTACTTC.

This sequence joins TRBV11-3 and TRBJ1-5; no reliable D call. The CDR3 contains 16 residues. The germline V gene encodes CDR1 SGHNT and CDR2 YENEEA. V gave up 4 bases and J gave up 3 bases, with 16 bases separating them. Here the CDR3 reads CASSYAPQESNQPQHF. For the CDR3, the DNA is TGTGCCAGCAGCTACGCCCCCCAGGAGTCCAATCAGCCCCAGCATTTT.

This clonotype was observed a handful of times. The chain carries TRBV12-3 or TRBV12-4 and TRBJ1-4; D perhaps matches TRBD1 (5 bases). The CDR3 covers 12 residues. The V end lost 6 bases, the J end lost 5 bases, and 7 bases lay between the germline ends. The CDR3 spells CASSPGNEKLFF. In DNA form, the CDR3 reads TGTGCCAGCAGCCCAGGGAATGAAAAACTGTTTTTT.

This clonotype was found many times. This chain links TRBV27 with TRBJ2-3; the D is unclear. The CDR3 is made up of 14 amino acids. The V and J ends lost 2 bases and 1 base respectively, with 7 bases between them. Germline V CDR1 and CDR2: MNHEY, SMNVEV (reference sequence). The CDR3 DNA is TGTGCCAGCAGTTTAGCACGGCGCACAGATACGCAGTATTTT. Translated, it gives CASSLARRTDTQYF.

There are many counts of this clonotype. The chain employs TRBV6-5 and TRBJ1-5; 7 nucleotides match TRBD1. This CDR3 is 15 amino acids long. With V trimmed by 4 bases and J by 0 bases, 3 bases remained unmatched. CDR1 is MNHEY, CDR2 SVGAGI, per germline. CDR3 in amino acids: CASSSGGYSNQPQHF. Written as DNA, the CDR3 is TGTGCCAGCAGTTCAGGGGGTTATAGCAATCAGCCCCAGCATTTT.

The sample holds one count of this clonotype. This chain joins TRBV5-1 and TRBJ2-5; 16 bases agree with TRBD2. The junction had 7 bases not matched to a gene; V was cut back by 4 bases and J by 7 bases. The CDR3 runs 16 residues. CDR1 is SGHRS and CDR2 is YFSETQ in the germline V gene. CDR3 sequence (DNA): TGCGCCAGCAGCACTGGGACTAGCGGGAGGGAGGTGACCCAGTACTTC. Translation: CASSTGTSGREVTQYF.

V is TRBV6-2 or TRBV6-3 and J is TRBJ2-7; perhaps TRBD2 as D (6 bases). CDR3 length: 15 residues. In germline, CDR1 is MNHEY, CDR2 SVGEGT. The V and J ends lost 2 bases and 5 bases respectively, with 16 bases between them. The CDR3: CASSYGQGGSDEQYF. Here the CDR3 DNA reads TGTGCCAGCAGTTACGGGCAGGGAGGTTCGGACGAGCAGTACTTC.

This clonotype was seen only a few times. The chain has TRBV11-2 and TRBJ2-5; TRBD1 aligns across 7 bases. The ends lost 0 bases at V and 7 bases at J; junction bases unmatched: 11. CDR1 SGHAT and CDR2 FQNNGV come from the germline V gene. The CDR3 has 16 residues. The CDR3 DNA is TGTGCCAGCAGCTTAGATCCTGGCAGGGGGAGTGTGACCCAGTACTTC. Encoded protein: CASSLDPGRGSVTQYF.

This clonotype was seen more than once but under ten times. The chain uses TRBV7-6 and TRBJ2-2, with 12 bases identical to TRBD2. J gave up 9 bases and V 2 bases, and 7 bases lay outside the gene matches. Looked up from germline, CDR1 is SGHVS and CDR2 is FNYEAQ. CDR3 length equals 16 residues. The CDR3 DNA reads TGTGCCAGCAGCTTAACTAGGACTAGCGGGACCAGGGAGCTGTTTTTT. This codes for CASSLTRTSGTRELFF. Drawing the rest from reference TRBV7-6 and TRBJ2-2, the complete variable domain is GAGVSQSPRYKVTKRGQDVALRCDPISGHVSLYWYRQALGQGPEFLTYFNYEAQQDKSGLPNDRFSAERPEGSISTLTIQRTEQRDSAMYRCASSLTRTSGTRELFFGEGSRLTVL.

The sample holds many counts of this clonotype. The CDR3 here is CASSFNPGQKANYGYTF. The CDR3, as DNA: TGTGCCAGCAGCTTCAACCCGGGACAGAAAGCTAACTATGGCTACACCTTC. This chain links TRBV7-9 with TRBJ1-2; 7 bases match TRBD1. The germline V gene encodes CDR1 SEHNR and CDR2 FQNEAQ (reference sequence). CDR3 size: 17 residues. V dropped 3 bases and J dropped 0; count of bases not matched to a gene: 10.

This clonotype was seen only a few times. The V call is TRBV9, the J call TRBJ2-1, with a tentative D call TRBD2 (5 bases). The CDR3 extends over 14 amino acids. Looked up from germline, CDR1 is SGDLS and CDR2 is YYNGEE. V lost 1 base, J lost 5 bases, and 10 bases lay in between. CDR3 DNA sequence: TGTGCCAGCAGCGTAAGATTGGGAGACAATGAGCAGTTCTTC. It encodes CASSVRLGDNEQFF.

At least ten counts were recorded for this clonotype. The rearrangement links TRBV10-3 to TRBJ1-6; no reliable D call. Germline V gene lookup returns CDR1 ENHRY and CDR2 SYGVKD. This CDR3 region has 13 residues. Trimming removed 3 bases from V and 13 bases from J, with 13 bases in between. In DNA form, the CDR3 reads TGTGCCATCAGTGAACCTGGCCCGTCGCCCCTCCACTTT. This codes for CAISEPGPSPLHF.

J is TRBJ2-2 and V is TRBV20-1, with D unresolved. In germline, CDR1 is DFQATT, CDR2 SNEGSKA (reference sequence). The V end lost 1 base, the J end lost 3 bases, and 9 bases lay between the germline ends. The CDR3 totals 14 residues. CDR3 DNA: TGCAGTGCTAGAGGGGCACTATACACCGGGGAGCTGTTTTTT. Its translation is CSARGALYTGELFF.

This clonotype occurred many times. The chain joins TRBV6-6 to TRBJ2-7; no reliable D call. The CDR3 spans 12 residues. Trimming shortened V by 6 bases and J by 9 bases, and 15 bases separated the two germline ends. Germline V gene data show CDR1 as MNHNY and CDR2 as SVGAGI (reference sequence). CDR3 sequence reads: CASSLGPPGQYF. The CDR3 bases are TGTGCCAGCAGCCTAGGGCCCCCCGGGCAGTACTTC.